One T cell receptor beta chain is described in this entry. Antigen specificity is unknown. Treatment defined: around 19 received Ad26.COV2.S at low or high dose, single or two shots; five or six received placebo; per-sample allocation not given. Day 63 after the first injection of vaccine or placebo was the sampling time. Wuhan-strain SARS-CoV-2 spike was expressed by the Ad26 vector that made up the vaccine. Some clones are missing from TCRdb's copy, which holds only in-frame ones; the method was immunoSEQ multiplex PCR. The sample consists of 350,000 to 500,000 clones, roughly 90% of them appearing once. The CDR3 sequence is 14 residues long. The sample comes from a study of Ad26.COV2.S vaccination and SARS-CoV-2 variants. Study results and limitations: Analytic work on TCR breadth and depth might have understated the full extent of total T cell responses.

Sample: peripheral blood, taken in a trial of Ad26.COV2.S vaccine versus placebo. The J gene is TRBJ1-5, the V gene TRBV21-1. TRBV21-1 is listed as a pseudogene. The receptor comes from a person between 18 and 60 years old who received the Ad26.COV2.S COVID-19 vaccine or a placebo. In nucleotides, the CDR3 is TGTGCCAGCAGCAAAGTTACTGGGGGTCAGCCCCAGCATTTT. Translating gives CASSKVTGGQPQHF.